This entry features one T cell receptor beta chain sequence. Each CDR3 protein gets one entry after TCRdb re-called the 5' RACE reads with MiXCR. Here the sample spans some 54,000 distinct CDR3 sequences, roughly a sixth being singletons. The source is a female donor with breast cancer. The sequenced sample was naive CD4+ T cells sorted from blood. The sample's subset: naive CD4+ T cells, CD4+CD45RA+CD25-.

CDR3 nucleotides: TGCGCCAGCAGTGGGCCAGCCTTGAACACTGAAGCTTTCTTT. It yields the protein CASSGPALNTEAFF. The genes are TRBV5-1 and TRBJ1-1; D gene uncertain. The germline V and J ends were trimmed by 5 bases and 0 bases, with 11 bases remaining between them. CDR1 and CDR2 from the germline V gene are SGHRS and YFSETQ. The CDR3 is made up of 14 amino acids.